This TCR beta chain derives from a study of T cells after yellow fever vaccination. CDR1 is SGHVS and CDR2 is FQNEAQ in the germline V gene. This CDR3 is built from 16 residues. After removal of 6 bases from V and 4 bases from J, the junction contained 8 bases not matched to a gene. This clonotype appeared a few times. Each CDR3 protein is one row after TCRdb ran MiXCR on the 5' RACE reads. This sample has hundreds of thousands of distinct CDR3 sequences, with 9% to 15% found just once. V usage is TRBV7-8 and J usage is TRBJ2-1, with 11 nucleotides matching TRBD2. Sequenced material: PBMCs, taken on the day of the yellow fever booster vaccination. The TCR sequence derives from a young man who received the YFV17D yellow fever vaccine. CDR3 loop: CASRPNSGRGYNEQFF. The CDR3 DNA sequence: TGTGCCAGCAGGCCAAATAGCGGGAGGGGATACAATGAGCAGTTCTTC.